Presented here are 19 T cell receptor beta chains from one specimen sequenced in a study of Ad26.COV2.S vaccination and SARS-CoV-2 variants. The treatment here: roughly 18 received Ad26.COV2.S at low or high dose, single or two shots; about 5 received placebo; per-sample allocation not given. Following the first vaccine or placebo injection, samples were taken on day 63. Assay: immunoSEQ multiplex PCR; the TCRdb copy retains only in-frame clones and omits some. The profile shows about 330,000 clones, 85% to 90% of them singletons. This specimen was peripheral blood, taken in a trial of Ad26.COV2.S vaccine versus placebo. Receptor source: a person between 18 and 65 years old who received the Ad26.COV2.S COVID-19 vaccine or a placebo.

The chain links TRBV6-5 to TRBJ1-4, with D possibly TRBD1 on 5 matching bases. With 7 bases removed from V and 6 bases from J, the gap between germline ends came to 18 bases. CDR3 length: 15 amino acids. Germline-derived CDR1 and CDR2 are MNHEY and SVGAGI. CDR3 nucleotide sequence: TGTGCCAGCACCGATGGAGGGGTCGGAGATGAAAAACTGTTTTTT. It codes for CASTDGGVGDEKLFF.

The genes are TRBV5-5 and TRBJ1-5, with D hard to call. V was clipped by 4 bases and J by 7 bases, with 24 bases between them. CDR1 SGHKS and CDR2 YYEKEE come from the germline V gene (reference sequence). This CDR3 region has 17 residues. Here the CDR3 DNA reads TGTGCCAGCAGCGGCCTGTCCGGCGCGGGAGGCTACCAGCCCCAGCATTTT. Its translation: CASSGLSGAGGYQPQHF. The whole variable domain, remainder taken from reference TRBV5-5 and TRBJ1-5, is DAGVTQSPTHLIKTRGQQVTLRCSPISGHKSVSWYQQVLGQGPQFIFQYYEKEERGRGNFPDRFSARQFPNYSSELNVNALLLGDSALYLCASSGLSGAGGYQPQHFGDGTRLSIL.

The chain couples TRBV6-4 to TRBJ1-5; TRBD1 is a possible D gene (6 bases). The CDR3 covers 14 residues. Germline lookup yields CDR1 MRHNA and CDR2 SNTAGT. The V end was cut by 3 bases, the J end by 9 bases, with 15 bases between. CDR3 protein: CASSELWGRGPQHF. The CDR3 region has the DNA TGTGCCAGCAGTGAATTATGGGGGCGAGGGCCCCAGCATTTT.

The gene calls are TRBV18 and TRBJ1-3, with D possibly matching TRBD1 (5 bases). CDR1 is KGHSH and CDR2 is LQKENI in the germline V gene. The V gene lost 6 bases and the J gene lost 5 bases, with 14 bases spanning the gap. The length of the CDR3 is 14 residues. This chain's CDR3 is CASSPGTPRNTIYF. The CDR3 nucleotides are TGTGCCAGCTCCCCCGGGACTCCCCGAAACACCATATATTTT.

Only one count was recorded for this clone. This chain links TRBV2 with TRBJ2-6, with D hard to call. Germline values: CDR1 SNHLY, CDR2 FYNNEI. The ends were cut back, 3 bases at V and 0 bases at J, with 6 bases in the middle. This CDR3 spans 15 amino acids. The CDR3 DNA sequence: TGTGCCAGCAGTGATAAGGTCTCTGGGGCCAACGTCCTGACTTTC. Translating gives CASSDKVSGANVLTF.

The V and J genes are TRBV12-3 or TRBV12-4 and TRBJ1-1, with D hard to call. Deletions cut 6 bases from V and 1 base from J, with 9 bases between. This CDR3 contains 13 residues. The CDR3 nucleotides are TGTGCCAGCAGCAGGTCAGCGAACACTGAAGCTTTCTTT. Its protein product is CASSRSANTEAFF.

In nucleotides, the CDR3 is TGTGCCAGCAGTTTAAACGGAGCCCAATGGAACACTGAAGCTTTCTTT. It translates to CASSLNGAQWNTEAFF. This chain joins TRBV27 and TRBJ1-1; D is uncertain. There are 16 residues in the CDR3. The V end was cut by 2 bases, the J end by 1 base, with 14 bases between. Germline V gives CDR1 MNHEY, CDR2 SMNVEV (reference sequence).

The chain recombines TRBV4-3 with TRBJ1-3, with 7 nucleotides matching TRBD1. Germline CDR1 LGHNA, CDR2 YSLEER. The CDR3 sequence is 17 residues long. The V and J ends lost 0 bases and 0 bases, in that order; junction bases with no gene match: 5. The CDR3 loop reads CASSQEGQRYSGNTIYF. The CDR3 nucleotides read TGCGCCAGCAGCCAAGAGGGACAGAGATACTCTGGAAACACCATATATTTT.

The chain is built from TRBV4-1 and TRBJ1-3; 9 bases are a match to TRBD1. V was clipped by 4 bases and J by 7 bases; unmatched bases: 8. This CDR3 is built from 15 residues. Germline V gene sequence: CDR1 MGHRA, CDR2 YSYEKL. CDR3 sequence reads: CASSLTQGAGNTIYF. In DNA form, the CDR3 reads TGCGCCAGCAGCCTTACACAGGGGGCCGGGAACACCATATATTTT.

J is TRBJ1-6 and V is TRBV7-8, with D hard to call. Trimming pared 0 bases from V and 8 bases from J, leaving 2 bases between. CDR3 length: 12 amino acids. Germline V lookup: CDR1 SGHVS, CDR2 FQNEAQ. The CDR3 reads CASSLAHSPLHF. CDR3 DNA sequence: TGTGCCAGCAGCTTAGCGCATTCACCCCTCCACTTT.

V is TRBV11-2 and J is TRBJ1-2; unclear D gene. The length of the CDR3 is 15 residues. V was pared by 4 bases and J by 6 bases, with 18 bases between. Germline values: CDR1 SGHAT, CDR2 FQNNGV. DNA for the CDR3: TGTGCCAGCAGCTCTACGCTCCTTAGATCCGATGGCTACACCTTC. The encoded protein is CASSSTLLRSDGYTF.

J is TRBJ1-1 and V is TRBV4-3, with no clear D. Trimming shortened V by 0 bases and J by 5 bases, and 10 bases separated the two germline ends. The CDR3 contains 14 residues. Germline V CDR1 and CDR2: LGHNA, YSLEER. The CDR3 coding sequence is TGCGCCAGCAGCCAAGAACCGATAGATACTGAAGCTTTCTTT. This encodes CASSQEPIDTEAFF.

CDR3 nucleotides: TGTGCCAGCAGCCTGAGGGGGGTGAACACCGGGGAGCTGTTTTTT. It specifies CASSLRGVNTGELFF. The V and J genes are TRBV2 and TRBJ2-2, with D perhaps assigned TRBD1 or TRBD2 (6 bases each). Trimming removed 6 bases from V and 1 base from J, with 12 bases in between. Germline lookup yields CDR1 SNHLY and CDR2 FYNNEI. The CDR3 is 15 residues long.

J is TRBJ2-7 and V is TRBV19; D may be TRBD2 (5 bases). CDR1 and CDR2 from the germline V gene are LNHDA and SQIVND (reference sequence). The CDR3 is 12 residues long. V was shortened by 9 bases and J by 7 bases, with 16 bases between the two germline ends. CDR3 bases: TGTGCCAGCAACCTTCCGACGGGGGAGCAGTACTTC. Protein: CASNLPTGEQYF.

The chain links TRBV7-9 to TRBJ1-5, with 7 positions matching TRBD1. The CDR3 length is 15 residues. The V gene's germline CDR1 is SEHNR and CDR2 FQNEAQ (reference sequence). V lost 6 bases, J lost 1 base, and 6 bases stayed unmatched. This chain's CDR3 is CASSPGGQSNQPQHF. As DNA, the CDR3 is TGTGCCAGCAGTCCAGGGGGGCAGAGCAATCAGCCCCAGCATTTT. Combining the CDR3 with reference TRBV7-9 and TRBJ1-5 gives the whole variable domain DTGVSQNPRHKITKRGQNVTFRCDPISEHNRLYWYRQTLGQGPEFLTYFQNEAQLEKSRLLSDRFSAERPKGSFSTLEIQRTEQGDSAMYLCASSPGGQSNQPQHFGDGTRLSIL.

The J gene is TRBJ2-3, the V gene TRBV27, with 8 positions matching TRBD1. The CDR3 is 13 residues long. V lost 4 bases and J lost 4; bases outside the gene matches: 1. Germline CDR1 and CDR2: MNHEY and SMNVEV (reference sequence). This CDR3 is CASSWTGSDTQYF. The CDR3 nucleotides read TGTGCCAGCAGTTGGACAGGGTCAGATACGCAGTATTTT.

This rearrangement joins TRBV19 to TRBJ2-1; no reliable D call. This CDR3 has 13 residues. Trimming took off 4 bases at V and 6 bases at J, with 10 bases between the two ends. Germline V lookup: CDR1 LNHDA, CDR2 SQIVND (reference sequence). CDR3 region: CASSTWAGNEQFF. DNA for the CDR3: TGTGCCAGTAGTACGTGGGCAGGCAATGAGCAGTTCTTC.

The CDR3 is CASSSPVPGQSSYNEQFF. Written as DNA, the CDR3 is TGTGCCAGCAGTTCCCCAGTCCCGGGACAGAGCTCCTACAATGAGCAGTTCTTC. The chain combines TRBV6-2 or TRBV6-3 with TRBJ2-1; 7 bases agree with TRBD1. Looked up from germline, CDR1 is MNHEY and CDR2 is SVGEGT. This CDR3 has 18 residues. V shed 4 bases, J shed 0 bases, and the junction held 12 bases outside the gene matches.

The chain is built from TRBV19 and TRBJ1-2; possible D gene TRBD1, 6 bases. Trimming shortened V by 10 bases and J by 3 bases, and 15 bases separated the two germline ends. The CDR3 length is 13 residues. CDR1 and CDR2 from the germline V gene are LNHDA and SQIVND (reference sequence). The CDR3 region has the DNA TGTGCCACCAGGGGAGACACTCACTATGGCTACACCTTC. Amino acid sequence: CATRGDTHYGYTF.